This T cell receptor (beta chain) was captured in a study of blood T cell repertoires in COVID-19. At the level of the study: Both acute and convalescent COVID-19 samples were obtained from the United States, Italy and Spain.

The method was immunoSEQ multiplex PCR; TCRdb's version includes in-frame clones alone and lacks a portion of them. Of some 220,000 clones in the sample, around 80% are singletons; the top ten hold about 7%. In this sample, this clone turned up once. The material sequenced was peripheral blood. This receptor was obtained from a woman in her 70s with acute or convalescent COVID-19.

In DNA form, the CDR3 reads TGTGCCAGCTCACCACCGAGTGACAGGGGCCTACCCCTCCACTTT. Translating it yields CASSPPSDRGLPLHF. V is TRBV18 and J is TRBJ1-6; 8 nucleotides align to TRBD1. The CDR3 covers 15 residues. Germline lookup yields CDR1 KGHSH and CDR2 LQKENI. J lost 12 bases, V lost 0 bases, and 7 bases had no gene match.